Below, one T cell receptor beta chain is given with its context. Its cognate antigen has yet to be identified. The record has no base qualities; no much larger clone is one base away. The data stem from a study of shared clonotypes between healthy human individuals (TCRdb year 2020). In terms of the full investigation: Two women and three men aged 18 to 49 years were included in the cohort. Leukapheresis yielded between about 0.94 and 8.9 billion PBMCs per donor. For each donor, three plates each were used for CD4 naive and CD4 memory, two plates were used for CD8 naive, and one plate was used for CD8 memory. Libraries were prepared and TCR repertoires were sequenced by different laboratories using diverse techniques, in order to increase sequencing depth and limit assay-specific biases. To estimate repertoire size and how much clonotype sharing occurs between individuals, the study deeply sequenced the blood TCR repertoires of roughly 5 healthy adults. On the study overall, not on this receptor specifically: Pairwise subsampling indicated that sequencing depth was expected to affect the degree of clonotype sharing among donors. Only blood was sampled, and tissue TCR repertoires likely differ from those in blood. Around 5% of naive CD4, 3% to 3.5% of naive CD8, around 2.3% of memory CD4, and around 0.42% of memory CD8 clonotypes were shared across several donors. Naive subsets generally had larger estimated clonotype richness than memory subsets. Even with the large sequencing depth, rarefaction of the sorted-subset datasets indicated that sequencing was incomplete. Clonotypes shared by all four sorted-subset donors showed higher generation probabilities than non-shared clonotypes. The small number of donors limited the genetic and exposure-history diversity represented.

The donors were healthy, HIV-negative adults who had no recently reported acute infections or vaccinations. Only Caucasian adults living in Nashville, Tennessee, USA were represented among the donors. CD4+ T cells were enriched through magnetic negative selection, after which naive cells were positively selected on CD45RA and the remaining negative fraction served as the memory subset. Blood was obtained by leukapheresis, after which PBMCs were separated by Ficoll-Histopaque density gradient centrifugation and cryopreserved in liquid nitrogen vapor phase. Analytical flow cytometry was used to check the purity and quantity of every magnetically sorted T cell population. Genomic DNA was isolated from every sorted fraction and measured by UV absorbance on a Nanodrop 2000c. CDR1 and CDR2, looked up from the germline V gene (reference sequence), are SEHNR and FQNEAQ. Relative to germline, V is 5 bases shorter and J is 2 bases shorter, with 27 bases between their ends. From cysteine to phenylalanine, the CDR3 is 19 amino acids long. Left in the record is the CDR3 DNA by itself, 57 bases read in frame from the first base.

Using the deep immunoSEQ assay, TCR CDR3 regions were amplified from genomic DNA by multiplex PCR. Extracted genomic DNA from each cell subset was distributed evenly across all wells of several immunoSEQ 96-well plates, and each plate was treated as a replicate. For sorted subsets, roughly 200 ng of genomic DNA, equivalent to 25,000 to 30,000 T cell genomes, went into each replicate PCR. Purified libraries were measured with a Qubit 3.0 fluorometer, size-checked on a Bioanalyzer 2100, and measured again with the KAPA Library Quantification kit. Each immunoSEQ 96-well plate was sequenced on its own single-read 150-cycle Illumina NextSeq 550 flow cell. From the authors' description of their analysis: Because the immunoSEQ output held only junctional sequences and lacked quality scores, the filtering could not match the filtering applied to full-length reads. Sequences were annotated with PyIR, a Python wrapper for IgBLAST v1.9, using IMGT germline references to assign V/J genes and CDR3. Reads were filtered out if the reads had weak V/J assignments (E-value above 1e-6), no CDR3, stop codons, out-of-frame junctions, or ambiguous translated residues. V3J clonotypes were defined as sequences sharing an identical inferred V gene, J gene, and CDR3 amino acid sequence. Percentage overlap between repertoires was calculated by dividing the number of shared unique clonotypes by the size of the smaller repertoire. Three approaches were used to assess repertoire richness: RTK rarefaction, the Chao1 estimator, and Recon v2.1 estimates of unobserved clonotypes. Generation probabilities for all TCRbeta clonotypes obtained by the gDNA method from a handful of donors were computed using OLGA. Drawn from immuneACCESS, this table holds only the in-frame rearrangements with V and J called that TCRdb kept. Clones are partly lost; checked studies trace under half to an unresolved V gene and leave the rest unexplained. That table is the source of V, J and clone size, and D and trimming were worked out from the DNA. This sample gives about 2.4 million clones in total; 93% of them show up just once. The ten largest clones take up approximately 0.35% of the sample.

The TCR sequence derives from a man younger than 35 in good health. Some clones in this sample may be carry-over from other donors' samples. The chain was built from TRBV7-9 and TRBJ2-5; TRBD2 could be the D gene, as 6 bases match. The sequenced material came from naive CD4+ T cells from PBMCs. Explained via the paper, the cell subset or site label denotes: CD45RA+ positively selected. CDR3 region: CASSPLYGTQENKQETQYF. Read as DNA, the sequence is TGTGCCAGCAGCCCATTATACGGGACTCAAGAAAATAAGCAAGAGACCCAGTACTTC.